These 14 T cell receptor beta chains came from one sample sequenced in a study of T cells in localized non-small cell lung cancer. Using immunoSEQ multiplex PCR, the repertoire was profiled, and TCRdb retains in-frame clones only, with some absent. The sample shows 2,000 to 2,500 clones, approximately 26% of them seen only once. The input for sequencing was lung tumor tissue, taken before any cancer treatment. The source is a man aged 35-69 years with stage II lung adenocarcinoma.

The gene calls are TRBV19 and TRBJ1-1; tentative D call: TRBD1 (5 bases). V lost 5 bases and J lost 1, with 11 bases in between. Germline CDR1 is LNHDA and CDR2 is SQIVND (reference sequence). CDR3 length equals 14 residues. The CDR3 loop is CASSWGRSNTEAFF. The CDR3 nucleotides read TGTGCCAGTAGTTGGGGACGGTCGAACACTGAAGCTTTCTTT.

This clone was observed a few times. V usage is TRBV19 and J usage is TRBJ2-7; 11 bases are shared with TRBD2. In germline, CDR1 is LNHDA, CDR2 SQIVND (reference sequence). The ends lost 4 bases at V and 4 bases at J; junction bases unmatched: 6. The CDR3 sequence is 15 residues long. The CDR3 here is CASSTLAGGSYEQYF. The CDR3 nucleotides are TGTGCCAGTAGTACGCTAGCGGGAGGTTCGTACGAGCAGTACTTC.

This clone showed up just a few times. The J gene is TRBJ2-2, the V gene TRBV6-8, with 9 bases matching TRBD2. Germline CDR1 MNHGY, CDR2 SAAAGT. CDR3 length: 15 residues. V trimming: 5 bases; J trimming: 6 bases; junction bases outside the gene matches: 7. CDR3 DNA sequence: TGTGCCAGCAGTAGGGGGACTAGCCTCTCCGGGGAGCTGTTTTTT. Translation: CASSRGTSLSGELFF.

CDR3 nucleotides: TGTGCCTGGAGTGTGAGGGTGGGAGATACGCAGTATTTT. As protein: CAWSVRVGDTQYF. The V call is TRBV30, the J call TRBJ2-3; a weak D match, TRBD2 (5 bases). CDR1 and CDR2 from the germline V gene are GTSNPN and SVGIG (reference sequence). The CDR3 contains 13 residues. The V end lost 0 bases, the J end lost 5 bases, and 9 bases lay between the germline ends.

By share, this clone counts as medium-sized (0.01 to 0.1%). The chain carries TRBV9 and TRBJ1-2; 10 bases line up with TRBD1. V lost 5 bases, J lost 3 bases, and 4 bases stayed unmatched. Germline loops: CDR1 SGDLS, CDR2 YYNGEE. The CDR3 covers 14 residues. CDR3 region: CASRDRGPDYGYTF. CDR3 DNA sequence: TGTGCCAGCAGAGACAGGGGGCCGGACTATGGCTACACCTTC.

The chain recombines TRBV6-8 with TRBJ2-1; 10 positions match TRBD1. Trimming at V came to 8 bases and at J to 4 bases, leaving 5 bases not matched to a gene. The CDR3 runs 14 residues. Looked up from germline, CDR1 is MNHGY and CDR2 is SAAAGT. CDR3 sequence reads: CASDRDRGYNEQFF. The CDR3 nucleotides read TGTGCCAGCGACCGGGACAGGGGTTACAATGAGCAGTTCTTC.

This chain connects TRBV11-3 to TRBJ2-7; the match to TRBD1 covers 12 bases. With 3 bases clipped from V and 5 bases from J, the junction kept 2 bases outside the gene matches. Germline-derived CDR1 and CDR2 are SGHNT and YENEEA. This CDR3 comprises 14 residues. The CDR3 loop is CASSFRDRGHEQYF. CDR3 coding DNA: TGTGCCAGCAGCTTTAGGGACAGGGGGCACGAGCAGTACTTC.

To note about this clone: The junction does not match germline at one end; this may be a read error. The chain joins TRBV6-8 to TRBJ2-6; 8 nucleotides align to TRBD1. CDR3 length equals 15 residues. The germline V gene has CDR1 MNHGY and CDR2 SAAAGT. The CDR3 spells CAISKDRAGANVLTF. CDR3 DNA sequence: TGTGCCATCAGTAAGGACAGGGCAGGGGCCAACGTCCTGACTTTC.

This clone is medium-sized by share. This rearrangement joins TRBV6-8 to TRBJ1-1; maybe TRBD1 (6 bases). The length of the CDR3 is 17 residues. Germline V CDR1 and CDR2: MNHGY, SAAAGT. The ends were cut back, 9 bases at V and 0 bases at J, with 23 bases in the middle. The CDR3 DNA reads TGTGCCAGTAATAGAGGAGGTACGACAGGATTGAACACTGAAGCTTTCTTT. It encodes CASNRGGTTGLNTEAFF.

This chain joins TRBV6-7 and TRBJ1-1; D ambiguous. TRBV6-7 is sorted into the ORF group, with uncertain function. The CDR3 totals 11 residues. V was shortened by 5 bases and J by 8 bases, with 9 bases between the two germline ends. The CDR3 DNA follows: TGTGCCAGCAGTGGAATAGGGGAAGCTTTCTTT. This sequence encodes CASSGIGEAFF.

The chain is built from TRBV11-3 and TRBJ1-2; 11 bases align to TRBD1. From germline, CDR1 is SGHNT and CDR2 YENEEA. The CDR3 runs to 16 residues. J gave up 0 bases and V 1 base, and 1 base lay outside the gene matches. CDR3 sequence reads: CASSLGGQGANYGYTF. The CDR3 DNA sequence: TGTGCCAGCAGCTTAGGGGGACAGGGGGCTAACTATGGCTACACCTTC.

The V gene is TRBV19, the J gene TRBJ2-2; 7 bases align to TRBD2. Germline V gives CDR1 LNHDA, CDR2 SQIVND (reference sequence). The CDR3 is made up of 16 amino acids. With V trimmed by 3 bases and J by 2 bases, 6 bases remained unmatched. CDR3 protein: CASSIFAGANTGELFF. In DNA, the CDR3 is TGTGCCAGTAGTATTTTTGCGGGAGCTAACACCGGGGAGCTGTTTTTT.

Within the sample, this clone is medium-sized. V usage is TRBV4-1 and J usage is TRBJ2-3, with 10 bases fitting TRBD1. The CDR3 spans 15 residues. V shed 4 bases, J shed 3 bases, and the junction held 4 bases outside the gene matches. CDR1 is MGHRA, CDR2 YSYEKL, per germline. Here the CDR3 DNA reads TGCGCCAGCAGCCCTTGGACAGGGGGAACAGATACGCAGTATTTT. The encoded protein is CASSPWTGGTDTQYF.

The chain recombines TRBV19 with TRBJ2-5; 10 nucleotides line up with TRBD2. Germline loops: CDR1 LNHDA, CDR2 SQIVND (reference sequence). Trimming removed 5 bases from V and 1 base from J; junction bases left unmatched: 13. The CDR3 is made up of 18 amino acids. CDR3: CASSPHFERGGPQETQYF. DNA for the CDR3: TGTGCCAGTAGTCCTCACTTTGAGCGGGGGGGACCCCAAGAGACCCAGTACTTC.